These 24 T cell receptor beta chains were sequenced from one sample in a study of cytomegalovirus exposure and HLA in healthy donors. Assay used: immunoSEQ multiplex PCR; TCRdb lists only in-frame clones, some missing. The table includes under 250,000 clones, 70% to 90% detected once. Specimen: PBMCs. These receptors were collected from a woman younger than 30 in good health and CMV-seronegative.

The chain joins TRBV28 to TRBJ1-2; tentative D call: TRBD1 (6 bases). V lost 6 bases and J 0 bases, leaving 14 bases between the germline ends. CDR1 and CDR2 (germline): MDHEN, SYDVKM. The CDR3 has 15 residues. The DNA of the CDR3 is TGTGCCAGCAGGAAAGGGACACCACCTAACTATGGCTACACCTTC. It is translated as CASRKGTPPNYGYTF.

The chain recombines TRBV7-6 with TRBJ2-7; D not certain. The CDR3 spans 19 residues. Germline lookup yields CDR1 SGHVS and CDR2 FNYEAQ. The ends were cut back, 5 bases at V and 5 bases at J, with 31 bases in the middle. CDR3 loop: CASSPRLKECHLKGHEQYF. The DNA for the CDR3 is TGTGCCAGCAGCCCTAGGCTCAAGGAATGCCATCTCAAAGGGCACGAGCAGTACTTC.

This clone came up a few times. The CDR3: CASSTLQGANYEQYF. The CDR3 coding sequence is TGTGCCAGTAGTACCCTTCAGGGAGCCAACTACGAGCAGTACTTC. The chain combines TRBV19 with TRBJ2-7; tentatively, D is TRBD1 or TRBD2 (5 bases each). The V and J ends lost 4 bases and 3 bases respectively, with 16 bases between them. Germline V lookup: CDR1 LNHDA, CDR2 SQIVND (reference sequence). The CDR3 is 15 residues long.

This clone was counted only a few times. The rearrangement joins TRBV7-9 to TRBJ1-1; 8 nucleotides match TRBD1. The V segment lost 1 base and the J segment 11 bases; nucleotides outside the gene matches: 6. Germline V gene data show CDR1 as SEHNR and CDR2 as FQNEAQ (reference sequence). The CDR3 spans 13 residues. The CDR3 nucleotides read TGTGCCAGCAGCTTAGGACAGGGGTTGGACGCTTTCTTT. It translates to CASSLGQGLDAFF.

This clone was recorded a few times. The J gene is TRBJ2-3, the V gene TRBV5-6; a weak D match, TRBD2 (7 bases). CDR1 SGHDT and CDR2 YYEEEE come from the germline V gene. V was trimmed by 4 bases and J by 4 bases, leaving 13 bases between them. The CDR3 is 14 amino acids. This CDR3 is CASSGSGGPDTQYF. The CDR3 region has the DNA TGTGCCAGCAGCGGCTCGGGGGGCCCAGATACGCAGTATTTT.

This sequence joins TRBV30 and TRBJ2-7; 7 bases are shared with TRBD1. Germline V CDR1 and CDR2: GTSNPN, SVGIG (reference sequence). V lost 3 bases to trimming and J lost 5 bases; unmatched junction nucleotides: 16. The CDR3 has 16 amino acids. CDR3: CAWSDLTGASMDEQYF. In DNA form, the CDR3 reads TGTGCCTGGAGCGACCTTACAGGGGCGAGTATGGACGAGCAGTACTTC.

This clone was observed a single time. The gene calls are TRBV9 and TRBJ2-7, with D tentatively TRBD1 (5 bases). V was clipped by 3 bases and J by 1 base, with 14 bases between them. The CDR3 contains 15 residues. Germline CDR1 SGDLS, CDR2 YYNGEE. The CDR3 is CASSASTGPSYEQYF. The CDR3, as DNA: TGTGCCAGCAGCGCGAGCACAGGCCCTTCCTACGAGCAGTACTTC.

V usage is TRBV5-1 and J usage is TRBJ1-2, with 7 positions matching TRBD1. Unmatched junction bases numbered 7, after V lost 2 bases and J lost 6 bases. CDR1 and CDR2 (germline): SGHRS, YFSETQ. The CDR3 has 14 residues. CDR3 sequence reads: CASSFGQAPNGYTF. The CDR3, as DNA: TGCGCCAGCAGCTTTGGACAGGCCCCTAATGGCTACACCTTC.

The CDR3 sequence is CASSFPLTGTYEQYF. The CDR3 coding sequence is TGTGCCAGCAGTTTTCCCTTAACAGGGACCTACGAGCAGTACTTC. V gene TRBV28 combines with J gene TRBJ2-7; maybe TRBD1 (6 bases). CDR3 length: 15 amino acids. V was pared by 3 bases and J by 2 bases, with 14 bases between. Germline CDR1 MDHEN, CDR2 SYDVKM.

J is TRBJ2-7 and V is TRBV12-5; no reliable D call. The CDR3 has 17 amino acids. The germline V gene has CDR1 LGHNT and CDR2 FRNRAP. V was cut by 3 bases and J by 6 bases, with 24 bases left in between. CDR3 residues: CASGFSTPLPNTAEQYF. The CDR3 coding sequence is TGTGCTAGTGGTTTTTCAACCCCACTGCCGAATACGGCCGAGCAGTACTTC.

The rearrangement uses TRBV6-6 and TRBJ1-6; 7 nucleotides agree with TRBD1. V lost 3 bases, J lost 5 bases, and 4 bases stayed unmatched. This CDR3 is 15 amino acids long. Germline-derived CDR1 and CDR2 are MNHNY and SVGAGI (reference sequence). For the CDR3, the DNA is TGTGCCAGCAGTTATGGACAGGAAAATAATTCACCCCTCCACTTT. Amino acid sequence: CASSYGQENNSPLHF.

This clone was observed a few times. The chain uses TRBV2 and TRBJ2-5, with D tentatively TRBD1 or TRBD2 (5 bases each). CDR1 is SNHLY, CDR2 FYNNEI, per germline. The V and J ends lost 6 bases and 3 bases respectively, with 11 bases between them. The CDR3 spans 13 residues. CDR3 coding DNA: TGTGCCAGCAGGAGGGGCAGGGAAGAGACCCAGTACTTC. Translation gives CASRRGREETQYF.

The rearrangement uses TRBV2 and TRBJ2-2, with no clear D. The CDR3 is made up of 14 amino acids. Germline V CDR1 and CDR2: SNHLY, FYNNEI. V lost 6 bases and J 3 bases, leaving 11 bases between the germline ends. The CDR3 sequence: CASSKGWDTGELFF. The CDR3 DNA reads TGTGCCAGCAGCAAGGGTTGGGACACCGGGGAGCTGTTTTTT.

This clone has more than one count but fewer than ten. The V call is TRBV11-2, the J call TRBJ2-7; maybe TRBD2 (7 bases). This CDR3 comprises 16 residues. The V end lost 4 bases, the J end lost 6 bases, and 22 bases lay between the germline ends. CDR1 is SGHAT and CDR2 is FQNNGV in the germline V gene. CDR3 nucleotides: TGTGCCAGCAGCTCTCGACGGGGGGCCATGTTCAGCGAGCAGTACTTC. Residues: CASSSRRGAMFSEQYF.

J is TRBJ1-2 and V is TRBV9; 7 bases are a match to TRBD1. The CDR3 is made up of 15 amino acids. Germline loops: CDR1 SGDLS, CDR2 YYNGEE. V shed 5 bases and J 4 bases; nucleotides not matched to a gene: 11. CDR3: CASSSQGRVGYGYTF. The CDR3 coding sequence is TGTGCCAGCAGTTCACAGGGGCGGGTAGGCTATGGCTACACCTTC.

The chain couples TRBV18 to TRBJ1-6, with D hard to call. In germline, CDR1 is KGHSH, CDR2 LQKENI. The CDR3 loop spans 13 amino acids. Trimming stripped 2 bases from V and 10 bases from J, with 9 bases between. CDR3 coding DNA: TGTGCCAGCTCACCAGTCGGGGAATCACCCCTCCACTTT. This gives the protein CASSPVGESPLHF.

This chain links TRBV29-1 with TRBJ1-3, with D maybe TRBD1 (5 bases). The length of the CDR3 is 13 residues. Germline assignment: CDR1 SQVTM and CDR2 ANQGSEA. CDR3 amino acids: CGGTESSGNTIYF. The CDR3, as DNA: TGCGGGGGGACCGAAAGCTCTGGAAACACCATATATTTT.

CDR3 residues: CASSERTDGTQYF. The CDR3 region has the DNA TGTGCCAGCAGTGAGCGGACAGATGGGACCCAGTACTTC. This chain uses TRBV2 with TRBJ2-5; tentatively, D is TRBD1 (6 bases). The germline gives CDR1 SNHLY, CDR2 FYNNEI. V shed 3 bases and J shed 7 bases, with 12 bases lying between them. The CDR3 has 13 amino acids.

The CDR3 loop reads CASSRTSVTDTQYF. In DNA, the CDR3 is TGCGCCAGCAGCCGGACTAGCGTCACAGATACGCAGTATTTT. The chain recombines TRBV5-1 with TRBJ2-3, with 9 bases lining up with TRBD2. This CDR3 contains 14 residues. Germline-derived CDR1 and CDR2 are SGHRS and YFSETQ. V shed 4 bases and J 2 bases; nucleotides not matched to a gene: 2. The full variable domain, completed using reference TRBV5-1 and TRBJ2-3, is KAGVTQTPRYLIKTRGQQVTLSCSPISGHRSVSWYQQTPGQGLQFLFEYFSETQRNKGNFPGRFSGRQFSNSRSEMNVSTLELGDSALYLCASSRTSVTDTQYFGPGTRLTVL.

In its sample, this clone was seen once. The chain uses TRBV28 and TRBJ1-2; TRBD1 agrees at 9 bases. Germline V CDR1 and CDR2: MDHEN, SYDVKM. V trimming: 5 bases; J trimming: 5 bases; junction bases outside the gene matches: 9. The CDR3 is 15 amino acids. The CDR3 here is CASSPPDRGGYGYTF. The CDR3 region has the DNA TGTGCCAGCAGTCCCCCGGACAGGGGAGGATATGGCTACACCTTC.

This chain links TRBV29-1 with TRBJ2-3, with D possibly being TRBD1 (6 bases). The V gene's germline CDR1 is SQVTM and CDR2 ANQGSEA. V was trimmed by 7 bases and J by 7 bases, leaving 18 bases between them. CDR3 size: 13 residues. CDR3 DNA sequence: TGCAGCGGGGGGCAGCATCTTCTTAATACGCAGTATTTT. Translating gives CSGGQHLLNTQYF.

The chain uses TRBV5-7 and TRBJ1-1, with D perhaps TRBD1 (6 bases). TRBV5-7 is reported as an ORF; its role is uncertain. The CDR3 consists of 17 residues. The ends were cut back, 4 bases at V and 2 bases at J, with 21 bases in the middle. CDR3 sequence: CASSPKGDRDNNTEAFF. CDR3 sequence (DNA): TGTGCCAGCAGCCCTAAAGGGGATAGGGACAACAACACTGAAGCTTTCTTT.

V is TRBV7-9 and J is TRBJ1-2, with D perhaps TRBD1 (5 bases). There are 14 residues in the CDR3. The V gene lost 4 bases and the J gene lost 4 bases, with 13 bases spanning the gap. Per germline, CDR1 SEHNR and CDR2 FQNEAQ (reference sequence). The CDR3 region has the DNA TGTGCCAGCAGCTCGACAGCGGCCACCTATGGCTACACCTTC. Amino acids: CASSSTAATYGYTF.

The DNA of the CDR3 is TGTGCCAGCAGAGGACTAGCGGGAAACCAAGAGACCCAGTACTTC. It encodes CASRGLAGNQETQYF. The chain uses TRBV6-5 and TRBJ2-5; 12 nucleotides align to TRBD2. CDR1 and CDR2 from the germline V gene are MNHEY and SVGAGI. V shed 6 bases, J shed 0 bases, and the junction held 2 bases outside the gene matches. The CDR3 runs 15 residues.